Listed below are T cell receptor beta chains from one sample, sequenced in a study of CD8+ T cells in alopecia areata. Assay used: immunoSEQ multiplex PCR; TCRdb lists only in-frame clones, some missing. Here the sample spans under 300,000 clones, 60% being singletons. The material was CD4+ T cells sorted from blood, obtained around week 52, from a patient treated with tofacitinib. The receptors were gathered from a human donor with alopecia areata. Each CDR3 is given with its conserved first and last residue. A D gene is named only where the DNA matches it firmly. Size values are once, few and many counts, or a class for expanded clones, and some rows have none.

>NA|TRBV29-1|NA|TRBJ2-7
CSVGGRNSYEQYF
TGCAGCGTGGGGGGGCGGAACTCCTACGAGCAGTACTTC
>NA|TRBV5-1|NA|TRBJ1-4
CASRWETVSGNEKLFF
TGCGCCAGCAGATGGGAGACAGTTTCGGGTAATGAAAAACTGTTTTTT
>NA|TRBV14|NA|TRBJ1-1
CASSPGITEAFF
TGTGCCAGCAGCCCAGGGATCACTGAAGCTTTCTTT
>NA|TRBV6-1|NA|TRBJ2-1
CASSEQTAYNEQFF
TGTGCCAGCAGTGAACAGACCGCCTACAATGAGCAGTTCTTC
>NA|TRBV29-1|few|TRBJ2-2
CSVNRATGELFF
TGCAGCGTTAACAGGGCCACCGGGGAGCTGTTTTTT
>NA|TRBV2|NA|TRBJ2-6
CASSARGQQSPSGANVLTF
TGTGCCAGCAGCGCAAGGGGTCAACAGAGCCCCTCTGGGGCCAACGTCCTGACTTTC
>NA|TRBV9|NA|TRBJ2-7
CASSVGQGVYEQYF
TGTGCCAGCAGCGTAGGGCAGGGAGTCTACGAGCAGTACTTC
>NA|TRBV7-9|NA|TRBJ2-2
CAIRPNTGELFF
TGTGCCATCCGCCCGAACACCGGGGAGCTGTTTTTT
>TRBD1|TRBV5-1|NA|TRBJ2-7
CASSLAPGQLYEQYF
TGCGCCAGCAGCTTGGCCCCGGGACAGCTCTACGAGCAGTACTTC
>TRBD1|TRBV27|NA|TRBJ1-2
CASSWTGGEDGYTF
TGTGCCAGCAGTTGGACAGGGGGCGAGGATGGCTACACCTTC
>TRBD1|TRBV7-9|few|TRBJ2-3
CASSIITGGSTDTQYF
TGTGCCAGCAGCATCATAACAGGGGGCAGCACAGATACGCAGTATTTT
>NA|TRBV30|once|TRBJ2-3
CAWREGGVDTQYF
TGTGCCTGGAGAGAAGGGGGAGTTGATACGCAGTATTTT
>NA|TRBV7-2|NA|TRBJ1-5
CASSLLGFSNQPQHF
TGTGCCAGCAGCTTATTAGGGTTTAGCAATCAGCCCCAGCATTTT
>NA|TRBV29-1|NA|TRBJ1-1
CSVEDRGGTEAFF
TGCAGCGTTGAAGACAGGGGTGGCACTGAAGCTTTCTTT
>NA|TRBV30|NA|TRBJ2-7
CAWSVNRVYEQYF
TGTGCCTGGAGTGTAAACAGGGTATACGAGCAGTACTTC
>TRBD1|TRBV29-1|NA|TRBJ1-2
CSVETGGGYTF
TGCAGCGTTGAAACAGGGGGAGGCTACACCTTC
>TRBD1|TRBV29-1|few|TRBJ2-3
CSVGGGYPTDTQYF
TGCAGCGTTGGAGGGGGCTACCCCACAGATACGCAGTATTTT
>TRBD1|TRBV25-1|few|TRBJ2-7
CASSPGQGAGEQYF
TGTGCCAGCAGTCCCGGCCAGGGGGCGGGCGAGCAGTACTTC
>TRBD2|TRBV29-1|few|TRBJ2-3
CSAKAGGPDTQYF
TGCAGCGCCAAAGCGGGGGGGCCTGATACGCAGTATTTT
>TRBD2|TRBV7-9|NA|TRBJ2-2
CASSPPGLDHTGELFF
TGTGCCAGCAGCCCGCCGGGACTAGATCACACCGGGGAGCTGTTTTTT
>NA|TRBV9|NA|TRBJ1-6
CASSPRGLSSYNSPLHF
TGTGCCAGCAGCCCCCGGGGGCTGAGCTCCTATAATTCACCCCTCCACTTT
>TRBD1|TRBV13|NA|TRBJ1-6
CASSAGDRGWDSPLHF
TGTGCCAGCAGCGCCGGGGACAGGGGGTGGGATTCACCCCTCCACTTT
>NA|TRBV2|few|TRBJ2-1
CASSEVRGANEQFF
TGTGCCAGCAGTGAGGTCAGGGGGGCCAATGAGCAGTTCTTC
>NA|TRBV11-3|NA|TRBJ2-1
CASSSAGEQFF
TGTGCCAGCAGCTCCGCCGGTGAGCAGTTCTTC
>NA|TRBV29-1|few|TRBJ1-1
CSDSGSTEAFF
TGCAGCGATTCCGGCTCCACTGAAGCTTTCTTT
>TRBD1|TRBV6-5|NA|TRBJ1-3
CASSSGGPGNTIYF
TGTGCCAGCAGTTCAGGGGGTCCTGGAAACACCATATATTTT
>NA|TRBV5-6|NA|TRBJ1-6
CASSPTGSPLHF
TGTGCCAGCAGCCCTACGGGGTCACCCCTCCACTTT
>NA|TRBV6-5|NA|TRBJ1-4
CASSSRGIATNEKLFF
TGTGCCAGCAGTTCAAGGGGGATTGCAACTAATGAAAAACTGTTTTTT
>NA|TRBV18|few|TRBJ1-5
CASSPSSRDQPQHF
TGTGCCAGCTCACCGTCATCCCGGGATCAGCCCCAGCATTTT
>NA|TRBV29-1|once|TRBJ1-2
CSVEGDGYTF
TGCAGCGTCGAAGGGGATGGCTACACCTTC
>NA|TRBV6-5|few|TRBJ2-7
CASSYPWTASEQYF
TGTGCCAGCAGTTACCCTTGGACCGCCAGCGAGCAGTACTTC
>TRBD1|TRBV30|NA|TRBJ2-3
CAWSVETGALDTQYF
TGTGCCTGGAGTGTAGAGACAGGGGCCCTGGATACGCAGTATTTT
>NA|TRBV7-3|NA|TRBJ1-6
CASSLTKDSPLHF
TGTGCCAGCAGCTTAACGAAGGATTCACCCCTCCACTTT
>NA|TRBV27|few|TRBJ1-5
CASSVLGQPQHF
TGTGCCAGCAGTGTCCTTGGACAGCCCCAGCATTTT
>NA|TRBV29-1|NA|TRBJ2-5
CSVESSGETQYF
TGCAGCGTCGAGAGTAGCGGAGAGACCCAGTACTTC
>TRBD1|TRBV30|NA|TRBJ1-5
CAWSEQQGRNQPQHF
TGTGCCTGGAGTGAGCAACAGGGGCGCAATCAGCCCCAGCATTTT
>NA|TRBV18|NA|TRBJ1-4
CASSPPRGEKLFF
TGTGCCAGCTCACCTCCTCGGGGGGAAAAACTGTTTTTT
>TRBD2|TRBV7-9|few|TRBJ2-1
CASSARGLEGNEQFF
TGTGCCAGCAGCGCAAGAGGACTAGAGGGGAATGAGCAGTTCTTC
>NA|TRBV7-8|NA|TRBJ1-1
CASSPWGASEAFF
TGTGCCAGCAGCCCCTGGGGGGCCTCTGAAGCTTTCTTT
>NA|TRBV29-1|many|TRBJ2-3
CSVDSDTQYF
TGCAGCGTTGATAGCGATACGCAGTATTTT
>NA|TRBV11-2|NA|TRBJ1-4
CASSSTQGSYEKLFF
TGTGCCAGCAGCTCTACACAGGGAAGCTATGAAAAACTGTTTTTT
>TRBD1|TRBV2|NA|TRBJ1-6
CASSSGTGRSPLHF
TGTGCCAGCAGCTCCGGGACAGGGAGGTCACCCCTCCACTTT
>NA|TRBV7-9|NA|TRBJ2-7
CASSLTPSTGRVYEQYF
TGTGCCAGCAGCTTAACCCCATCGACAGGGAGGGTCTACGAGCAGTACTTC
>TRBD1|TRBV15|NA|TRBJ1-1
CATSRGQGGPSGRTEAFF
TGTGCCACCAGCAGAGGGCAAGGGGGCCCCAGCGGTCGCACTGAAGCTTTCTTT
>TRBD2|TRBV2|NA|TRBJ2-7
CATAGTGGYEQYF
TGTGCCACCGCCGGGACGGGGGGCTACGAGCAGTACTTC
>NA|TRBV13|few|TRBJ1-6
CASSLARTSPSPLHF
TGTGCCAGCAGCTTAGCCAGGACGAGCCCTTCACCCCTCCACTTT
>TRBD1|TRBV30|few|TRBJ2-3
CAWSVQWGTGRADTQYF
TGTGCCTGGAGTGTACAATGGGGGACAGGGAGGGCAGATACGCAGTATTTT
>NA|TRBV2|NA|TRBJ2-1
CASFRDLSYNEQFF
TGTGCCAGCTTCCGAGACTTATCCTACAATGAGCAGTTCTTC
>NA|TRBV7-6|few|TRBJ2-7
CASSLAGTGSYEQYF
TGTGCCAGCAGCTTAGCGGGAACAGGTTCCTACGAGCAGTACTTC